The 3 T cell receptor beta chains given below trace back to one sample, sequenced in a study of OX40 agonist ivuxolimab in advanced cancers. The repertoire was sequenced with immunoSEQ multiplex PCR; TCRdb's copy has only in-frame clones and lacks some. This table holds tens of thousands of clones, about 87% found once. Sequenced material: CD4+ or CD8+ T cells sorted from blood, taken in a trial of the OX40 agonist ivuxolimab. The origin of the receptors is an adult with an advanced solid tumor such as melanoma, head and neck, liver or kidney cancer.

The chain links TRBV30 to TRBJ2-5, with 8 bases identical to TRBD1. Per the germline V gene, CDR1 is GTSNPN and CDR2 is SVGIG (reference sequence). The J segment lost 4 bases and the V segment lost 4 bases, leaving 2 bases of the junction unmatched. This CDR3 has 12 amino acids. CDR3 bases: TGTGCCTGGACCACAGGGGGAGAGACCCAGTACTTC. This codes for CAWTTGGETQYF.

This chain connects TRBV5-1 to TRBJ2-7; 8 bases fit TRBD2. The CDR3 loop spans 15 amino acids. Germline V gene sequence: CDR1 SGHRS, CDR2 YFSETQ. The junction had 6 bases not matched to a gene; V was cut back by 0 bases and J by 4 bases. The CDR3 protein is CASSLGAGAGYEQYF. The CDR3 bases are TGCGCCAGCAGCTTGGGAGCGGGAGCAGGGTACGAGCAGTACTTC.

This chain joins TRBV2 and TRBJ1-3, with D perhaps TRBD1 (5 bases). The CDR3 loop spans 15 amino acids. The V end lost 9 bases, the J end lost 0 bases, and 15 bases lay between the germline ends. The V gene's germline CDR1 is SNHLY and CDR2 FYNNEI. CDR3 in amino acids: CARGTLDTSGNTIYF. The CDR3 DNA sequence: TGTGCCAGGGGAACCTTGGACACCTCTGGAAACACCATATATTTT.